Below, one TCR beta chain is given with its context. The antigen is not known. This sample was taken from a study of cytomegalovirus exposure and HLA in healthy donors. About the study: The approximately 120 validation repertoires were reported in a later analysis to have been generated on the same platform as the roughly 630 first-cohort repertoires. General study findings and limits: 164 TCR beta chains were listed as cytomegalovirus-associated. For most TCR sequences rarity was the rule, although some public TCRs occurred in many donors. High specificity and sensitivity for cytomegalovirus status were reported for the classifier.

From germline, CDR1 is ENHRY and CDR2 SYGVKD. Deletions cut 6 bases from V and 4 bases from J, with 16 bases between. This CDR3 contains 15 residues. The repertoire was sequenced with immunoSEQ multiplex PCR; TCRdb's copy has only in-frame clones and lacks some. The sample records 150,000 to 200,000 clones, approximately 96% being singletons. The chain links TRBV10-3 to TRBJ2-1; tentative D call: TRBD1 (6 bases). The TCR originated in a woman under 30 in good health and CMV-seronegative. The material sequenced was PBMCs. CDR3 loop: CAISEGHSGYNEQFF. CDR3 in DNA: TGTGCCATCAGCGAGGGACATTCCGGGTACAATGAGCAGTTCTTC.